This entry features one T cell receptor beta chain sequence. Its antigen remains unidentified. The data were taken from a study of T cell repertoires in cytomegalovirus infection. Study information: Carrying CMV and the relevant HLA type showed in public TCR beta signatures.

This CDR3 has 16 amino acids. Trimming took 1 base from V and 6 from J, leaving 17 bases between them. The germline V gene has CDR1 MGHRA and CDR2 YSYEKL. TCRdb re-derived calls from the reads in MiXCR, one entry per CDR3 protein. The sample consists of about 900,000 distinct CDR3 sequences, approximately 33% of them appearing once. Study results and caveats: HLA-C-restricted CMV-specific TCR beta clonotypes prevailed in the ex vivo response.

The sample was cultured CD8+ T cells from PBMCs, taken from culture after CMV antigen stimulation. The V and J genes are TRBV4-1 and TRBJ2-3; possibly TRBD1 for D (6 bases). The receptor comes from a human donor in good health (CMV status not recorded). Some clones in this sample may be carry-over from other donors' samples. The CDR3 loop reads CASSQVGAFGSDTQYF. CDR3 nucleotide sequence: TGCGCCAGCAGCCAAGTGGGGGCCTTCGGATCGGATACGCAGTATTTT.